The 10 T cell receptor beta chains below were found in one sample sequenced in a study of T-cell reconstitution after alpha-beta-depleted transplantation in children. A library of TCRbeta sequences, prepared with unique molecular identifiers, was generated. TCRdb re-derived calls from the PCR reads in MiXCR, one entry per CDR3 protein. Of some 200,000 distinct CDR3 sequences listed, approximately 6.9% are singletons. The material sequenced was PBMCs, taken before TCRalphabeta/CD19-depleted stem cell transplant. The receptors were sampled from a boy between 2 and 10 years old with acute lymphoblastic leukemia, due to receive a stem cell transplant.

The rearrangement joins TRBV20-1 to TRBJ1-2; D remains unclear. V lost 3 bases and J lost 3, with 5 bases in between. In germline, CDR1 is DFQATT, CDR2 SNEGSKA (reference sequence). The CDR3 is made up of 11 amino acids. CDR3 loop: CSASWDYGYTF. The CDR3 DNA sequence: TGCAGTGCTAGTTGGGACTATGGCTACACCTTC.

The CDR3 here is CASSPIPGLGTSNEQFF. The CDR3 nucleotides read TGCGCCAGCAGCCCTATACCGGGACTAGGGACCTCCAATGAGCAGTTCTTC. The rearrangement joins TRBV5-1 to TRBJ2-1; 8 positions match TRBD2. The trim removed 4 bases at V and 6 bases at J, leaving 15 bases unmatched. Per germline, CDR1 SGHRS and CDR2 YFSETQ. The CDR3 contains 17 residues.

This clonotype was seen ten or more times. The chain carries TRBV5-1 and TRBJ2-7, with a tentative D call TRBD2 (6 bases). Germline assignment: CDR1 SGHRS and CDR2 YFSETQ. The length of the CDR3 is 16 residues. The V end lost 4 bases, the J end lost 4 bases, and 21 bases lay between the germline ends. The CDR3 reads CASSPDAARRVYEQYF. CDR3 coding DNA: TGCGCCAGCAGCCCGGACGCGGCCAGGAGGGTTTACGAGCAGTACTTC.

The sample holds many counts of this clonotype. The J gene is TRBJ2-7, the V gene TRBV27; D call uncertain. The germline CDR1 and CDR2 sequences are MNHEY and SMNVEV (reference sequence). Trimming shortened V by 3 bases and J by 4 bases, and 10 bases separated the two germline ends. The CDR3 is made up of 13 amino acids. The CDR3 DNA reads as TGTGCCAGCAGTTTGGGAAAGGGTTACGAGCAGTACTTC. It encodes CASSLGKGYEQYF.

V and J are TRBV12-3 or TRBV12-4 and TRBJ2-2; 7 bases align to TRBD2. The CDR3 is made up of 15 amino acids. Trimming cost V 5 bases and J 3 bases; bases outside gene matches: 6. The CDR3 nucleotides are TGTGCCAGCAGTCAGGGACTATCATACACCGGGGAGCTGTTTTTT. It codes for CASSQGLSYTGELFF.

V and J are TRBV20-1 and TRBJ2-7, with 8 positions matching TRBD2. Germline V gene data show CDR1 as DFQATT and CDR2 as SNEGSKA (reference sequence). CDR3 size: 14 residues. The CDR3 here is CSEKRIGGGGEQYF. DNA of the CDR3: TGCAGCGAGAAGCGAATCGGGGGGGGAGGCGAGCAGTACTTC.

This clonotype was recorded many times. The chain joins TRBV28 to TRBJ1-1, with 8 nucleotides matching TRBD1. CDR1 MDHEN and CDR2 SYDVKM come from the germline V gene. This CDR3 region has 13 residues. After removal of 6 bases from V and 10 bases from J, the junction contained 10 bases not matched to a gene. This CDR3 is CASRGTGGRGAFF. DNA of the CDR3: TGTGCCAGCAGAGGAACAGGGGGAAGAGGAGCTTTCTTT.

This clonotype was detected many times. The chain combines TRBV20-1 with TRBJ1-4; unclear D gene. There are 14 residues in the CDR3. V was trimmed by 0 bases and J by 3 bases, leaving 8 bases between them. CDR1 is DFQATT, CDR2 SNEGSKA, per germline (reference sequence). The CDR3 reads CSARDLEPNEKLFF. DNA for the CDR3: TGCAGTGCTAGAGATTTGGAGCCTAATGAAAAACTGTTTTTT.

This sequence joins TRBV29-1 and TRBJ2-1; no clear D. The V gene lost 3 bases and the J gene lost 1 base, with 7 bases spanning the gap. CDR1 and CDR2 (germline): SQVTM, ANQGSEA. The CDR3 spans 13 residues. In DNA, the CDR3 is TGCAGCGTTGACCAAGGATCCTACAATGAGCAGTTCTTC. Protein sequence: CSVDQGSYNEQFF.

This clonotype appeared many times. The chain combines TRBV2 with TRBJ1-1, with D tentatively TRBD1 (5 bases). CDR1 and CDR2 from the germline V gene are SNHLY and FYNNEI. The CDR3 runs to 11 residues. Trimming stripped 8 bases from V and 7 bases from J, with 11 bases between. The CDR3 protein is CASLGGSEAFF. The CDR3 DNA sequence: TGTGCCAGCCTCGGGGGTAGTGAAGCTTTCTTT.